This T cell receptor (beta chain) was sequenced in a study of lymphopenia after photon versus proton radiotherapy (dated 2019 in TCRdb). Regarding the study in general: Photon and proton radiation therapy were compared by the study for their immunological effects in patients with gastrointestinal tumors who developed high-grade lymphopenia. The cohort included 20 patients with gastrointestinal tumors who developed lymphopenia after receiving either photon or proton therapy. The goal of the study was to describe how the two radiation modalities differ in their effects on the immune system. Broad study findings and their caveats: After the lymphocyte count nadir, photon-treated repertoires showed oligoclonal expansion, especially of CD8+ Temra cells, which drove the drop in diversity. The survival association was examined only in patients who died, and the authors described better survival with proton therapy as a possibility, not as a demonstrated result. Among patients across the cohort who died, overall survival time showed an inverse correlation with a larger post-nadir drop in TCR diversity. During treatment, patients who received proton therapy stayed relatively stable, whereas patients who received photon therapy lost naive T cells and TCR diversity and gained effector/memory populations.

About this clone itself: Its antigen specificity is not known. The sample holds no much larger clone one base away, and base qualities are not on file.

CDR1 and CDR2 (GTSNPN, SVGIG) derive from the germline V gene (reference sequence). From its cysteine to its phenylalanine, the CDR3 spans 14 amino acids. Only the CDR3 portion is preserved as DNA: 42 bases, with reading frame beginning at the first base. V is clipped by 3 bases and J by 2 bases, and the sequence between their germline boundaries is 11 bases long. Libraries were made using the immunoSEQ multiplex PCR assay. T cell repertoires were profiled by deep sequencing of rearranged TCR beta loci, alongside multiparametric flow cytometry. TCRdb took over this immuneACCESS table, retaining in-frame rearrangements with V and J assigned. Such tables are incomplete; in checked studies, under half of the missing clones stem from an unresolved V gene, and the remainder is unexplained. The sample has 26,000 or so clones on record, roughly four fifths of them singletons. Together, the top ten hold roughly a third of the sample.

The sequencing here drew on peripheral blood, taken from a patient treated with photon-based radiotherapy. The TCR was taken from a man aged 45-65 years with gastric cancer. The chain is encoded by TRBV30 joined to TRBJ1-5; no D gene can be assigned with confidence. The DNA sequence is given as TGTGCCTGGAGAGGAAGACAAGGCAATCAGCCCCAGCATTTT. Translated, it reads CAWRGRQGNQPQHF.